The 15 T cell receptor beta chains presented below share a single source sample, sequenced in a study of identical twins. MiXCR, run by TCRdb on the 5' RACE reads, gives a single entry per CDR3 protein. This table holds 1,800,000 or so distinct CDR3 sequences, more than 30% found once. Input material: cord blood. The source is a newborn girl in good health.

This clonotype was counted only a few times. The chain is built from TRBV20-1 and TRBJ2-7; 7 nucleotides line up with TRBD1. The CDR3 length is 17 residues. V was pared by 6 bases and J by 1 base, with 18 bases of the junction left unmatched. Germline assignment: CDR1 DFQATT and CDR2 SNEGSKA (reference sequence). CDR3 in amino acids: CSAEGALLTLPSYEQYF. The CDR3 DNA sequence: TGCAGTGCCGAGGGGGCCCTCTTAACTTTACCTTCCTACGAGCAGTACTTC.

In this sample, this clonotype turned up a few times. The CDR3 region has the DNA TGTGCCACCAGTGATAGACAGGGAAAAGGCTACACCTTC. Translation: CATSDRQGKGYTF. The V and J genes are TRBV24-1 and TRBJ1-2, with 7 positions matching TRBD1. CDR3 length equals 13 residues. Trimming cost V 3 bases and J 8 bases; bases outside gene matches: 5. Germline CDR1 is KGHDR and CDR2 is SFDVKD.

The V and J genes are TRBV9 and TRBJ2-4, with TRBD2 identical over 7 bases. From germline, CDR1 is SGDLS and CDR2 YYNGEE. Trimming removed 1 base from V and 0 bases from J; junction bases left unmatched: 4. This CDR3 has 16 residues. The chain's CDR3 is CASSVLLAGAKNIQYF. The CDR3 bases are TGTGCCAGCAGCGTATTGTTAGCGGGAGCCAAAAACATTCAGTACTTC. Using reference TRBV9 and TRBJ2-4 for the parts outside the CDR3, the full variable domain is DSGVTQTPKHLITATGQRVTLRCSPRSGDLSVYWYQQSLDQGLQFLIQYYNGEERAKGNILERFSAQQFPDLHSELNLSSLELGDSALYFCASSVLLAGAKNIQYFGAGTRLSVL.

Only a few counts were recorded for this clonotype. This chain connects TRBV2 to TRBJ1-2; D not certain. Trimming took 6 bases from V and 4 from J, leaving 18 bases between them. CDR3 length equals 15 residues. Germline V gene data show CDR1 as SNHLY and CDR2 as FYNNEI. The CDR3 reads CASSPPGSGLYGYTF. CDR3 in DNA: TGTGCCAGCAGCCCCCCCGGGTCAGGTCTCTATGGCTACACCTTC.

This clonotype appeared a few times. The chain couples TRBV2 to TRBJ2-3; possibly TRBD1 or TRBD2 for D (6 bases each). Germline-derived CDR1 and CDR2 are SNHLY and FYNNEI. V was trimmed by 1 base and J by 9 bases, leaving 8 bases between them. The CDR3 runs 12 residues. CDR3 protein: CASSEEGGTQYF. The CDR3 nucleotides are TGTGCCAGCAGTGAAGAGGGGGGAACGCAGTATTTT.

This clonotype has more than one count but fewer than ten. The chain employs TRBV19 and TRBJ1-1; 9 bases agree with TRBD1. The junction had 5 bases not matched to a gene; V was cut back by 7 bases and J by 2 bases. From germline, CDR1 is LNHDA and CDR2 SQIVND (reference sequence). The CDR3 runs to 14 residues. The CDR3 DNA is TGTGCCAGTAAACGGGGACAGGGCAACACTGAAGCTTTCTTT. Protein: CASKRGQGNTEAFF.

A few counts support this clonotype. The V gene is TRBV2, the J gene TRBJ1-1, with D possibly matching TRBD1 (5 bases). Germline V lookup: CDR1 SNHLY, CDR2 FYNNEI. This CDR3 is built from 15 residues. V was trimmed by 6 bases and J by 2 bases, leaving 16 bases between them. The CDR3, as DNA: TGTGCCAGCAGGTCGGGACCGTCGGAAAACACTGAAGCTTTCTTT. Its translation: CASRSGPSENTEAFF.

J is TRBJ2-1 and V is TRBV12-5; 11 nucleotides match TRBD2. The CDR3 extends over 19 amino acids. Germline lookup yields CDR1 LGHNT and CDR2 FRNRAP. With 2 bases clipped from V and 0 bases from J, the junction kept 9 bases outside the gene matches. The CDR3 reads CASGLKLAGDPSSYNEQFF. The CDR3 nucleotides read TGTGCTAGTGGTTTGAAACTAGCGGGGGACCCTAGCTCCTACAATGAGCAGTTCTTC.

This clonotype was observed a few times. The chain carries TRBV28 and TRBJ2-5, with a possible D match to TRBD2 (5 bases). Between the trimmed V and J ends, which lost 8 bases and 11 bases, there was a span of 27 bases. Germline V gene lookup returns CDR1 MDHEN and CDR2 SYDVKM. This CDR3 is built from 15 residues. The CDR3 DNA follows: TGTGCCAGCTCCTCTTTGGGGAGTGGCTACAATGAGCAGTACTTC. It codes for CASSSLGSGYNEQYF. Supplemented by reference TRBV28 and TRBJ2-5, the full variable domain reads DVKVTQSSRYLVKRTGEKVFLECVQDMDHENMFWYRQDPGLGLRLIYFSYDVKMKEKGDIPEGYSVSREKKERFSLILESASTNQTSMYLCASSSLGSGYNEQYFGPGTRLLVL.

The chain uses TRBV29-1 and TRBJ1-2, with 12 bases matching TRBD1. V shed 6 bases and J 4 bases; nucleotides not matched to a gene: 6. The germline gives CDR1 SQVTM, CDR2 ANQGSEA. This CDR3 has 14 amino acids. CDR3 sequence reads: CSVRDRGRGYGYTF. The CDR3 DNA reads as TGCAGCGTCCGGGACAGGGGGCGAGGCTATGGCTACACCTTC.

This chain connects TRBV11-2 to TRBJ2-2; D ambiguous. The CDR3 contains 13 residues. Germline CDR1 SGHAT, CDR2 FQNNGV. Trimming took 3 bases from V and 5 from J, leaving 7 bases between them. DNA of the CDR3: TGTGCCAGCAGCTTGTTACGGACCGGGGAGCTGTTTTTT. This sequence encodes CASSLLRTGELFF.

DNA of the CDR3: TGTGCCAGCAGTTACACCGACCTAGCGGGGCGCCCAGATACGCAGTATTTT. This encodes CASSYTDLAGRPDTQYF. The V gene is TRBV6-2 or TRBV6-3, the J gene TRBJ2-3; 9 bases match TRBD2. CDR1 and CDR2 (germline): MNHEY, SVGEGT. V shed 2 bases and J 4 bases; nucleotides not matched to a gene: 10. CDR3 size: 17 residues.

This clonotype was observed once. A read error may account for a junction end that differs from germline. The V call is TRBV7-9, the J call TRBJ1-1; D not certain. Looked up from germline, CDR1 is SEHNR and CDR2 is FQNEAQ (reference sequence). There are 15 residues in the CDR3. The DNA of the CDR3 is TGTGCCAGCAGCTTAGAACAAGGGATTAACACTGAGGCTTTCTTT. As protein: CASSLEQGINTEAFF.

The chain joins TRBV4-1 to TRBJ2-1; TRBD1 aligns across 8 bases. Trimming took 2 bases from V and 7 from J; bases not matched to a gene: 10. The CDR3 consists of 16 residues. Germline V gene lookup returns CDR1 MGHRA and CDR2 YSYEKL. The CDR3 nucleotides are TGCGCCAGCAGCCAAAGCCCACTATACAGGGGGAATGAGCAGTTCTTC. Its protein is CASSQSPLYRGNEQFF.

The chain couples TRBV28 to TRBJ2-3; TRBD1 matches at 7 bases. V was clipped by 8 bases and J by 3 bases; unmatched bases: 11. This CDR3 comprises 15 residues. The germline CDR1 and CDR2 sequences are MDHEN and SYDVKM. CDR3 nucleotides: TGTGCCAGCCACAATAGCCTACAGGGGACAGATACGCAGTATTTT. It specifies CASHNSLQGTDTQYF.